The next 3 T cell receptor beta chains were all read from a single sample in a study of breast tumors, draining lymph nodes, adjacent tissues. Samples came from axillary lymph nodes draining the breast cancer. TCRdb re-called the multiplex PCR reads with MiXCR, one entry per CDR3 protein. The sample contains about 150,000 distinct CDR3 sequences, 30% to 35% of which appear only once. The sample was axillary lymph node tissue. These receptor sequences come from a female donor with breast cancer. Some clones in this sample may be carry-over from other donors' samples.

This clonotype was found a few times. This chain links TRBV12-3 or TRBV12-4 with TRBJ1-1, with D perhaps TRBD1 (6 bases). The V and J ends lost 7 bases and 1 base respectively, with 10 bases between them. The CDR3 extends over 13 amino acids. This CDR3 is CASKGGGNTEAFF. The CDR3 nucleotides read TGTGCCAGCAAAGGGGGAGGGAACACTGAAGCTTTCTTT.

This clonotype was detected many times. The chain uses TRBV19 and TRBJ1-5, with D hard to call. Germline assignment: CDR1 LNHDA and CDR2 SQIVND (reference sequence). The germline V and J ends were trimmed by 8 bases and 0 bases, with 8 bases remaining between them. The CDR3 length is 13 residues. The CDR3 region has the DNA TGTGCCAGTCGGGATAATAGCAATCAGCCCCAGCATTTT. Encoded protein: CASRDNSNQPQHF.

The chain employs TRBV11-2 and TRBJ1-2; perhaps TRBD1 as D (5 bases). There are 16 residues in the CDR3. The V gene lost 1 base and the J gene lost 3 bases, with 15 bases spanning the gap. CDR1 SGHAT and CDR2 FQNNGV come from the germline V gene. CDR3: CASSLGEWAGDYGYTF. CDR3 DNA sequence: TGTGCCAGCAGCTTAGGGGAATGGGCGGGGGACTATGGCTACACCTTC.